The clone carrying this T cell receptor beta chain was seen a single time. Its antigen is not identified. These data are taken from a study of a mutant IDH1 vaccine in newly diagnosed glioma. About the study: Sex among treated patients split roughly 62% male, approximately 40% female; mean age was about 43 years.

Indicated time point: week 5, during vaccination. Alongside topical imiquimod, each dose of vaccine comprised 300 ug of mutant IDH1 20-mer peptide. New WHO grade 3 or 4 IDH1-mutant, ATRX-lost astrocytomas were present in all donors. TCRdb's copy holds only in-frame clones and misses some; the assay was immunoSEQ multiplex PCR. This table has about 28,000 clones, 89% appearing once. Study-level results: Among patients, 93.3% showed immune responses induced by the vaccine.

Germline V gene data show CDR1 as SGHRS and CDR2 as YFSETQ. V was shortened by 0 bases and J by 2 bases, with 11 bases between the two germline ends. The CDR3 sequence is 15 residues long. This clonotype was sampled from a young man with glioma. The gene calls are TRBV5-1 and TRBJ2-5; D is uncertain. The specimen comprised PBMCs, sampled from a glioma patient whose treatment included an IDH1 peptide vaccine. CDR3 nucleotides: TGCGCCAGCAGCTTGGGTGTCCTGGCTCAAGAGACCCAGTACTTC. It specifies CASSLGVLAQETQYF.